One and the same sample provided the 10 T cell receptor beta chains below, sequenced in a study of T-cell memory formation after mild COVID-19. Using its own MiXCR run on the 5' RACE reads, TCRdb lists one record per CDR3 protein. Of 550,000 to 600,000 distinct CDR3 sequences listed, about 18% were seen once; the top ten hold roughly 7.8%. Specimen: PBMCs or a T cell subset sorted from them (not recorded which). Receptors were obtained from an adult woman who had mild COVID-19 (a few samples of this study predate the infection). Cell type and time point are not known.

The chain recombines TRBV25-1 with TRBJ2-2; 13 nucleotides align to TRBD2. V lost 3 bases to trimming and J lost 0 bases; unmatched junction nucleotides: 4. This CDR3 region has 18 residues. CDR1 and CDR2 (germline): MGHDK, SYGVNS. The CDR3 here is CASSDRTSGSANTGELFF. In DNA form, the CDR3 reads TGTGCCAGCAGTGACAGGACTAGCGGGAGCGCGAACACCGGGGAGCTGTTTTTT. The full variable domain, with the rest looked up from reference TRBV25-1 and TRBJ2-2, is EADIYQTPRYLVIGTGKKITLECSQTMGHDKMYWYQQDPGMELHLIHYSYGVNSTEKGDLSSESTVSRIRTEHFPLTLESARPSHTSQYLCASSDRTSGSANTGELFFGEGSRLTVL.

This clonotype was observed a few times. This chain joins TRBV7-6 and TRBJ2-1; D unclear. V lost 5 bases, J lost 7 bases, and 15 bases lay in between. The CDR3 is made up of 14 amino acids. CDR1 and CDR2 (germline): SGHVS, FNYEAQ. The chain's CDR3 is CASSPHMIGNEQFF. In DNA, the CDR3 is TGTGCCAGCAGCCCTCACATGATTGGTAATGAGCAGTTCTTC. Filled out from reference TRBV7-6 and TRBJ2-1, the complete variable domain reads GAGVSQSPRYKVTKRGQDVALRCDPISGHVSLYWYRQALGQGPEFLTYFNYEAQQDKSGLPNDRFSAERPEGSISTLTIQRTEQRDSAMYRCASSPHMIGNEQFFGPGTRLTVL.

This clonotype was observed a handful of times. The rearrangement uses TRBV20-1 and TRBJ1-6; 7 nucleotides align to TRBD1. Trimming cost V 5 bases and J 2 bases; bases outside gene matches: 12. Germline-derived CDR1 and CDR2 are DFQATT and SNEGSKA (reference sequence). The CDR3 contains 17 residues. The CDR3 coding sequence is TGCAGTGCTGACGGCCGAGAGGGGGCACCCTATAATTCACCCCTCCACTTT. This codes for CSADGREGAPYNSPLHF.

The sample holds a few counts of this clonotype. The CDR3 protein is CATQQSVMGQGYEQYF. The DNA of the CDR3 is TGTGCCACCCAGCAAAGTGTGATGGGGCAGGGGTACGAGCAGTACTTC. The J gene is TRBJ2-7, the V gene TRBV21-1; the table gives TRBD1 as D, unverified against the DNA. TRBV21-1 is a pseudogene. This CDR3 has 16 amino acids.

J is TRBJ2-2 and V is TRBV3-1; D may match TRBD1 or TRBD2 (6 bases each). Trimming removed 4 bases from V and 8 bases from J, with 20 bases in between. The CDR3 totals 16 residues. Germline V gene data show CDR1 as LGHDT and CDR2 as YNNKEL (reference sequence). The CDR3 region has the DNA TGTGCCAGCAGCCCGGGGGCCGGGCCGGGTTCGGGGGAGCTGTTTTTT. It yields the protein CASSPGAGPGSGELFF.

The sample holds many counts of this clonotype. The chain is built from TRBV6-4 and TRBJ2-1; D possibly corresponds to TRBD2 (6 bases). The germline V gene has CDR1 MRHNA and CDR2 SNTAGT. The V end lost 3 bases, the J end lost 0 bases, and 9 bases lay between the germline ends. CDR3 length equals 15 residues. CDR3 DNA sequence: TGTGCCAGCAGTGAGTACGGGGGCTCCTACAATGAGCAGTTCTTC. Its translation is CASSEYGGSYNEQFF.

This clonotype was observed a few times. V usage is TRBV29-1 and J usage is TRBJ2-2; perhaps TRBD2 as D (7 bases). V was trimmed by 5 bases and J by 4 bases, leaving 14 bases between them. This CDR3 region has 14 residues. The germline V gene encodes CDR1 SQVTM and CDR2 ANQGSEA. The CDR3 loop reads CSVTRGGGTGELFF. The DNA for the CDR3 is TGCAGCGTTACCCGGGGAGGGGGCACCGGGGAGCTGTTTTTT.

Many counts were recorded for this clonotype. The rearrangement uses TRBV5-1 and TRBJ2-1, with 8 bases aligning to TRBD2. The V gene's germline CDR1 is SGHRS and CDR2 YFSETQ. V was pared by 4 bases and J by 7 bases, with 10 bases of the junction left unmatched. This CDR3 contains 15 residues. Here the CDR3 DNA reads TGCGCCAGCAGCCCCGGACTAGCCCCAGGTAATGAGCAGTTCTTC. Protein: CASSPGLAPGNEQFF.

This clonotype came up many times. The CDR3 reads CASKGRETQYF. In DNA, the CDR3 is TGTGCCAGCAAGGGGAGGGAGACCCAGTACTTC. The chain has TRBV11-2 and TRBJ2-5; weak D call: TRBD2 (6 bases). The CDR3 loop spans 11 amino acids. V shed 7 bases and J shed 5 bases, with 8 bases lying between them. Germline loops: CDR1 SGHAT, CDR2 FQNNGV.

This clonotype was counted between two and nine times. The gene calls are TRBV7-9 and TRBJ2-5; D gene unclear. CDR3 length: 13 amino acids. Trimming took 11 bases from V and 5 from J, leaving 18 bases between them. In germline, CDR1 is SEHNR, CDR2 FQNEAQ (reference sequence). Here the CDR3 DNA reads TGTGCCGTCGGAGAAGGGTTGGGGGAGACCCAGTACTTC. Translating it yields CAVGEGLGETQYF. The full variable domain, its missing parts supplied by reference TRBV7-9 and TRBJ2-5, is DTGVSQNPRHKITKRGQNVTFRCDPISEHNRLYWYRQTLGQGPEFLTYFQNEAQLEKSRLLSDRFSAERPKGSFSTLEIQRTEQGDSAMYLCAVGEGLGETQYFGPGTRLLVL.